The 13 T cell receptor beta chains reported below all come from one sample, sequenced in a study of response to subunit inactivated influenza vaccine. TCRdb ran MiXCR on the RT-PCR reads and lists one entry per CDR3 protein. Among roughly 650,000 distinct CDR3 sequences, about 14% were seen once, and the ten largest hold 7.6%. The sample here was PBMCs from blood, taken around 15 days before vaccination. Source of these receptors: a man over 45 who received an inactivated influenza vaccine.

This chain uses TRBV7-9 with TRBJ2-3, with 9 bases fitting TRBD1. This CDR3 contains 16 residues. The germline V gene has CDR1 SEHNR and CDR2 FQNEAQ (reference sequence). After removal of 4 bases from V and 4 bases from J, the junction contained 9 bases not matched to a gene. CDR3 bases: TGTGCCAGCAGCTCGATTCCGGGACAGGGAGCAGATACGCAGTATTTT. Translated, it gives CASSSIPGQGADTQYF.

This clonotype appeared once. The chain is built from TRBV19 and TRBJ2-1, with 11 bases lining up with TRBD1. The V segment lost 4 bases and the J segment 7 bases; nucleotides outside the gene matches: 6. The CDR3 has 15 residues. Germline V lookup: CDR1 LNHDA, CDR2 SQIVND (reference sequence). CDR3 sequence: CASSTPGQGVNEQFF. The CDR3 DNA reads TGTGCCAGTAGTACCCCGGGACAGGGGGTAAATGAGCAGTTCTTC.

The V gene is TRBV5-1, the J gene TRBJ2-5, with a weak D call TRBD1 (6 bases). The CDR3 totals 13 residues. V dropped 5 bases and J dropped 5 bases, with 13 bases sitting between them. The germline V gene has CDR1 SGHRS and CDR2 YFSETQ. This CDR3 is CASRRTEGETQYF. The CDR3 DNA sequence: TGCGCCAGCAGACGGACAGAAGGGGAGACCCAGTACTTC.

This chain connects TRBV29-1 to TRBJ2-7; 7 positions match TRBD1. With V trimmed by 6 bases and J by 7 bases, 12 bases remained unmatched. This CDR3 is built from 13 residues. Germline CDR1 and CDR2: SQVTM and ANQGSEA. The CDR3 reads CSVEDRLREEQYF. The CDR3 nucleotides are TGCAGCGTGGAGGACAGGCTCAGGGAAGAGCAGTACTTC.

The genes are TRBV5-1 and TRBJ2-2, with TRBD1 identical over 9 bases. Germline-derived CDR1 and CDR2 are SGHRS and YFSETQ. V was clipped by 8 bases and J by 2 bases; unmatched bases: 10. This CDR3 has 16 amino acids. The DNA of the CDR3 is TGCGCCAGGAGACCACCGGGACAGGGTAACACCGGGGAGCTGTTTTTT. Translated, it gives CARRPPGQGNTGELFF.

This clonotype was counted at least ten times. The V and J genes are TRBV29-1 and TRBJ2-2, with a tentative D call TRBD1 (5 bases). Germline V gives CDR1 SQVTM, CDR2 ANQGSEA. The CDR3 is 13 residues long. Trimming shortened V by 4 bases and J by 6 bases, and 12 bases separated the two germline ends. The CDR3 region has the DNA TGCAGCGTTGGAGAATCAGGGCCCGGGGAGCTGTTTTTT. Residues: CSVGESGPGELFF.

The chain is built from TRBV10-3 and TRBJ1-1, with D perhaps matching TRBD1 (6 bases). This CDR3 is 12 amino acids long. Germline CDR1 reads ENHRY; CDR2 reads SYGVKD. The ends were cut back, 8 bases at V and 1 base at J, with 8 bases in the middle. The CDR3 sequence: CAIGGQNTEAFF. Written as DNA, the CDR3 is TGTGCCATCGGGGGACAGAACACTGAAGCTTTCTTT.

For this clonotype: A much larger clone lies a single base off, so this may be a read error. V is TRBV29-1 and J is TRBJ2-5, with D tentatively TRBD1 (6 bases). Germline lookup yields CDR1 SQVTM and CDR2 ANQGSEA. This CDR3 is 16 amino acids long. The CDR3 region has the DNA TGCAGCGTTGAGGGGTTGATGGGGACAATCCAAGAGACCCATTACTTC. This codes for CSVEGLMGTIQETHYF.

This clonotype was detected many times. The gene calls are TRBV6-2 or TRBV6-3 and TRBJ2-3, with 9 bases matching TRBD2. Trimming at V came to 6 bases and at J to 3 bases, leaving 7 bases not matched to a gene. The CDR3 length is 15 residues. Germline CDR1 MNHEY, CDR2 SVGEGT. CDR3 DNA: TGTGCCAGCAGGGTAGCGGGAGTGGTTACAGATACGCAGTATTTT. It yields the protein CASRVAGVVTDTQYF.

This clonotype was counted only a few times. The chain combines TRBV7-8 with TRBJ2-5; 12 nucleotides agree with TRBD2. The CDR3 totals 16 residues. The ends lost 3 bases at V and 4 bases at J; junction bases unmatched: 6. Looked up from germline, CDR1 is SGHVS and CDR2 is FQNEAQ. CDR3 in amino acids: CASSFRRLAGVETQYF. For the CDR3, the DNA is TGTGCCAGCAGCTTTCGCCGACTAGCGGGGGTAGAGACCCAGTACTTC.

The chain joins TRBV5-1 to TRBJ2-7; D might be TRBD2 (5 bases). Trimming left V 7 bases short and J 3 bases short, with 14 bases between. In germline, CDR1 is SGHRS, CDR2 YFSETQ. The CDR3 is 13 amino acids. The CDR3 nucleotides are TGCGCCAGCTCCATTTCCCGGGACTACGAGCAGTACTTC. Its protein product is CASSISRDYEQYF.

In its sample, this clonotype was seen a few times. V gene TRBV7-8 combines with J gene TRBJ1-5; weak D call: TRBD1 (5 bases). The CDR3 consists of 18 residues. V was clipped by 0 bases and J by 6 bases, with 21 bases between them. The germline V gene encodes CDR1 SGHVS and CDR2 FQNEAQ. CDR3 sequence (DNA): TGTGCCAGCAGCTTAGCTTTTCCGGGGGTGGGCTGGGTTCAGCCCCAGCATTTT. Its translation: CASSLAFPGVGWVQPQHF.

This clonotype was observed a few times. The genes are TRBV29-1 and TRBJ2-5; 14 bases align to TRBD2. Germline CDR1 and CDR2: SQVTM and ANQGSEA. This CDR3 is built from 14 residues. J was trimmed by 5 bases and V by 4 bases; bases with no gene match: 3. For the CDR3, the DNA is TGCAGCGTTGGACTAGCGGGAGGGCCGGAGACCCAGTACTTC. It is translated as CSVGLAGGPETQYF. The whole variable domain, filled in from reference TRBV29-1 and TRBJ2-5, reads SAVISQKPSRDICQRGTSLTIQCQVDSQVTMMFWYRQQPGQSLTLIATANQGSEATYESGFVIDKFPISRPNLTFSTLTVSNMSPEDSSIYLCSVGLAGGPETQYFGPGTRLLVL.